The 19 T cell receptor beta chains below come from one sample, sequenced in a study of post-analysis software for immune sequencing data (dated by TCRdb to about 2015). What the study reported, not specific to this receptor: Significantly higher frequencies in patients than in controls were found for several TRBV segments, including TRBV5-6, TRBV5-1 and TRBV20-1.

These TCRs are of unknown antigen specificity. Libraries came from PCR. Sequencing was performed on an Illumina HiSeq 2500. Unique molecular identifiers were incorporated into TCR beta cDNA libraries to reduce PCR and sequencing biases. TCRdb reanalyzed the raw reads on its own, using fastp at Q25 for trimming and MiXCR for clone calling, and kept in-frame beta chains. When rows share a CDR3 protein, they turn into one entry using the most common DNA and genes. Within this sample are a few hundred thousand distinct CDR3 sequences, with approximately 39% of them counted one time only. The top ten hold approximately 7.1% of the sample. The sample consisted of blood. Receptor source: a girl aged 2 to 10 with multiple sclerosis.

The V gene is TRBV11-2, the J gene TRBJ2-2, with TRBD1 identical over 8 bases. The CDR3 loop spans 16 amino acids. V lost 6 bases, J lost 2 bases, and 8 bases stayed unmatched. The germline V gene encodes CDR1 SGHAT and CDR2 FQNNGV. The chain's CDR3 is CASSSDRGHNTGELFF. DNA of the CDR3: TGTGCCAGCAGTTCCGACAGGGGCCATAACACCGGGGAGCTGTTTTTT.

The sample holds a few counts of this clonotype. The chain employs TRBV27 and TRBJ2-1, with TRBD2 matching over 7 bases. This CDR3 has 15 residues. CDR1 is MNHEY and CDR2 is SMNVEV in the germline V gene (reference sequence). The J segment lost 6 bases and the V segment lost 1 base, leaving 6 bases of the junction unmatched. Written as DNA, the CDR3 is TGTGCCAGCAGTTTATACGCGGGGGTTGGCAATGAGCAGTTCTTC. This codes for CASSLYAGVGNEQFF.

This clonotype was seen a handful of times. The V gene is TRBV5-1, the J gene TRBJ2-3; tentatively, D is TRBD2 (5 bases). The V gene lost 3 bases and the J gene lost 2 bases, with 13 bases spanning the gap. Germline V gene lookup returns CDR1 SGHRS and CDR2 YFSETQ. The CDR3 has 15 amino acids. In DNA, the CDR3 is TGCGCCAGCAGCTCCCTGCCGGGAACCACAGATACGCAGTATTTT. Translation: CASSSLPGTTDTQYF.

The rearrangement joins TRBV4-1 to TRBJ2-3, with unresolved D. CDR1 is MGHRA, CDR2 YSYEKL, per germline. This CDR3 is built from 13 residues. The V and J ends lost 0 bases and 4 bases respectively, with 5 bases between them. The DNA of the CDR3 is TGCGCCAGCAGCCAAGAACCAGCAGATACGCAGTATTTT. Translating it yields CASSQEPADTQYF.

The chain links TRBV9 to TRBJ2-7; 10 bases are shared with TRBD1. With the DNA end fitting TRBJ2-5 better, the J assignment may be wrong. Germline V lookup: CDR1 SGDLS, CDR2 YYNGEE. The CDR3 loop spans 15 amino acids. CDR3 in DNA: TGTGCCAGCAGCCCGACAGGGGGCGGAGGAGAGACCCAGTACTTC. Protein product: CASSPTGGGGETQYF.

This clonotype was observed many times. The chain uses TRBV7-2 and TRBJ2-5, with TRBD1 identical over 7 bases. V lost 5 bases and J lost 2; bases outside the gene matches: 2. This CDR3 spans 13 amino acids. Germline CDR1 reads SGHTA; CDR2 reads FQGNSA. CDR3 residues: CASSRGQQETQYF. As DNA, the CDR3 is TGTGCCAGCAGCCGGGGACAGCAAGAGACCCAGTACTTC. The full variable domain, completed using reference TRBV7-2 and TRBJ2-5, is GAGVSQSPSNKVTEKGKDVELRCDPISGHTALYWYRQSLGQGLEFLIYFQGNSAPDKSGLPSDRFSAERTGGSVSTLTIQRTQQEDSAVYLCASSRGQQETQYFGPGTRLLVL.

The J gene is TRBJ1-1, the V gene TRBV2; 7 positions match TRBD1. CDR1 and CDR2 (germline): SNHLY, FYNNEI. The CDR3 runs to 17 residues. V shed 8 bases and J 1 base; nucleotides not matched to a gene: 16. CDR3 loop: CASRITGDSFQNTEAFF. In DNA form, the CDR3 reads TGTGCCAGCCGTATAACAGGGGACTCCTTTCAGAACACTGAAGCTTTCTTT.

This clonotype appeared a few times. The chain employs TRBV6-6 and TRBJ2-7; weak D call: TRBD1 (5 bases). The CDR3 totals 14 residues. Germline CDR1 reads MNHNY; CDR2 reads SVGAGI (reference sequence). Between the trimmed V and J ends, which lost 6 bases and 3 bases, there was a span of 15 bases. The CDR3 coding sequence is TGTGCCAGCAGGGGGAACAGGCTAGACTACGAGCAGTACTTC. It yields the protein CASRGNRLDYEQYF.

The CDR3 is CSAAEGRYGYTF. DNA for the CDR3: TGCAGTGCGGCGGAAGGACGGTATGGCTACACCTTC. V is TRBV20-1 and J is TRBJ1-2; D ambiguous. The CDR3 loop spans 12 amino acids. Germline V CDR1 and CDR2: DFQATT, SNEGSKA (reference sequence). V was clipped by 6 bases and J by 5 bases, with 13 bases between them.

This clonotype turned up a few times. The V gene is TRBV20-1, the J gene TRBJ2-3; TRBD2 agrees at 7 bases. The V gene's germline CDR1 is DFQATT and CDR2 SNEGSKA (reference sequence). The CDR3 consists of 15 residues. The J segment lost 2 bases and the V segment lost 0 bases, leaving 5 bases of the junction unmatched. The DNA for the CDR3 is TGCAGTGCTAGAGATCCTAGCGGCTTCACAGATACGCAGTATTTT. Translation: CSARDPSGFTDTQYF.

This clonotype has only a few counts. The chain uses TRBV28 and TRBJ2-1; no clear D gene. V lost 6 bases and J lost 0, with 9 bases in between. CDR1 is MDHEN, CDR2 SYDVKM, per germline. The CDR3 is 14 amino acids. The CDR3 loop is CASREVDSYNEQFF. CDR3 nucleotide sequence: TGTGCCAGCAGGGAAGTGGACTCCTACAATGAGCAGTTCTTC.

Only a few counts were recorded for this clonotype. The CDR3 loop reads CASSSAGDEQYF. The CDR3 nucleotides read TGCGCCAGCAGCTCCGCCGGGGACGAGCAGTACTTC. The rearrangement joins TRBV5-1 to TRBJ2-7, with TRBD2 as a possible D gene (5 bases). The CDR3 length is 12 residues. V lost 3 bases to trimming and J lost 5 bases, with 9 bases between them. The germline V gene has CDR1 SGHRS and CDR2 YFSETQ.

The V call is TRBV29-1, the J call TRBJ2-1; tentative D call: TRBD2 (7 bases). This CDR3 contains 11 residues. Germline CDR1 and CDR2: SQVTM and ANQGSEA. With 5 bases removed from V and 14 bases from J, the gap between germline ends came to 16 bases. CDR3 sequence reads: CSVSGGGDKFF. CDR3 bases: TGCAGCGTTAGTGGGGGGGGCGATAAGTTCTTC.

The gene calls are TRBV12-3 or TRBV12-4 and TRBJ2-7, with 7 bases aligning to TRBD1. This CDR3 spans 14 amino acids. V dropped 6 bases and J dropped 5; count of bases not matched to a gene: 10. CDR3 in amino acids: CASSVTGVAHEQYF. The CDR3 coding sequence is TGTGCCAGCAGCGTAACAGGGGTAGCCCACGAGCAGTACTTC.

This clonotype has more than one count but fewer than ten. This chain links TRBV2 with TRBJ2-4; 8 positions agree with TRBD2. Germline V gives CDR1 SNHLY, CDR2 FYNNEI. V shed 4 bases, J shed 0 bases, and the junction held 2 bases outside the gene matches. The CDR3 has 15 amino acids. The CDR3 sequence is CASSVSGRAKNIQYF. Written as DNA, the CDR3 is TGTGCCAGCAGTGTGAGCGGGAGAGCCAAAAACATTCAGTACTTC.

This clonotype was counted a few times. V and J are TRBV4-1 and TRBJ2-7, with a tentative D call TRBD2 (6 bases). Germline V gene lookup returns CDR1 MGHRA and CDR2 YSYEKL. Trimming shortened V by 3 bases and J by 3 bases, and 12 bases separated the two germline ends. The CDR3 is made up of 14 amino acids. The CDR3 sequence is CASSHFTGGYEQYF. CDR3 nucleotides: TGCGCCAGCAGCCACTTCACCGGGGGCTACGAGCAGTACTTC.

CDR3 sequence reads: CASTTGTGGFEQYF. In nucleotides, the CDR3 is TGTGCCAGCACCACCGGGACAGGGGGCTTCGAGCAGTACTTC. The chain combines TRBV28 with TRBJ2-7, with 12 bases identical to TRBD1. Looked up from germline, CDR1 is MDHEN and CDR2 is SYDVKM. This CDR3 contains 14 residues. The V and J ends lost 7 bases and 6 bases, in that order; junction bases with no gene match: 7.

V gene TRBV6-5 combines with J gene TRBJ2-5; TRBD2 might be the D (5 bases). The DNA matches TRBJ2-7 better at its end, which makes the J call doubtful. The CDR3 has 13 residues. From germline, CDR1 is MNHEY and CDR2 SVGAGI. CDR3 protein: CASSGPGLREQYF. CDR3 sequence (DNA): TGTGCCAGCAGTGGACCCGGACTGCGCGAGCAGTACTTC.

Here the CDR3 DNA reads TGTGCCAGCAGAAGAGGTTTTTACACCTTC. Translated, it gives CASRRGFYTF. The V and J genes are TRBV2 and TRBJ1-2; the D is unclear. Germline CDR1 is SNHLY and CDR2 is FYNNEI. Trimming took 6 bases from V and 11 from J, leaving 10 bases between them. This CDR3 has 10 residues. Variable domain in full (rest from reference TRBV2 and TRBJ1-2): EPEVTQTPSHQVTQMGQEVILRCVPISNHLYFYWYRQILGQKVEFLVSFYNNEISEKSEIFDDQFSVERPDGSNFTLKIRSTKLEDSAMYFCASRRGFYTFGSGTRLTVV.